This T cell receptor (beta chain) comes out of a study of regulatory T cells in long-lasting Graves disease. This clonotype was detected many times. Sequence at one end of the junction differs from germline and may be a read error. As to time point: newly diagnosed GD, antithyroid drugs for less than 3 months. PBMC RNA was the source of the TCR library. Germline loops: CDR1 MNHNS, CDR2 SASEGT. The CDR3 covers 14 residues. CDR3 regions were amplified by Arm-PCR using iRepertoire HTBI primers to build TCR beta libraries. One entry per CDR3 protein, called by TCRdb with MiXCR from the multiplex PCR reads. The repertoire holds more than 350,000 distinct CDR3 sequences, more than 12% seen once, with around 15% in the top ten. This sample was shared with a second study, whose subject was T cells in Graves' hyperthyroidism and ophthalmopathy. From that report: Most thyroid-expanded clonotypes above 0.001 were also found in blood.

The material was peripheral blood mononuclear cells (PBMCs), obtained at new diagnosis, from a patient treated with antithyroid drugs. The rearrangement joins TRBV6-1 to TRBJ2-4; 8 bases line up with TRBD1. This sequence originates from a young woman with Graves disease. Written as DNA, the CDR3 is TGTGCCAGCAGTGATGGAGACAGGGGCATCCAAGGGGGCTTC. Protein product: CASSDGDRGIQGGF.